This note documents a single T cell receptor (beta chain) sequence. Its antigen is as yet unknown. The germline V and J ends were trimmed by 4 bases and 3 bases, with 8 bases remaining between them. Germline lookup yields CDR1 SGHRS and CDR2 YFSETQ. This CDR3 comprises 12 residues. Combining a sample-barcoded 5' primer with a J-beta primer mix, a second PCR ran for roughly 7 to 12 cycles. TCRdb called the 5' RACE reads again in MiXCR, with one record for every CDR3 protein. The sample lists 700,000 to 850,000 distinct CDR3 sequences; 35% to 40% were seen once. Healthy Caucasians from Russia aged roughly 6 to 95 served as donors. The sample comes from a study of blood T cells in healthy people across ages. Study-wide results and limits: Conclusively comparing naive with antigen-experienced cells was impossible with unsorted PBMCs. Correlation between TCR beta diversity and naive T cell percentage was strong. Relative to aged donors, long-lived donors carried more naive CD4+ cells and displayed higher diversity.

V gene TRBV5-1 combines with J gene TRBJ2-7; no clear D. The TCR comes from a man aged 18 to 29 in good health. Source material: blood. CDR3 DNA sequence: TGCGCCAGCAGCGGAGTTTTCTACGAGCAGTACTTC. This gives the protein CASSGVFYEQYF. Together with reference TRBV5-1 and TRBJ2-7, the CDR3 gives the full variable domain: KAGVTQTPRYLIKTRGQQVTLSCSPISGHRSVSWYQQTPGQGLQFLFEYFSETQRNKGNFPGRFSGRQFSNSRSEMNVSTLELGDSALYLCASSGVFYEQYFGPGTRLTVT.